Listed below are T cell receptor beta chains from one sample, sequenced in a study of blood T cell repertoires in COVID-19. Generated by immunoSEQ multiplex PCR, the TCRdb table keeps only in-frame clones and is missing some. Here the sample spans about 290,000 clones, 80% to 90% being singletons. Sequencing was done on a sample of peripheral blood. The receptor set was obtained from a woman under 40 with active or convalescent COVID-19. Each CDR3 is given with its conserved first and last residue. D genes are given only for firm matches. Some rows have no size entry. The others give once, few or many, or a class for an expanded clone.

V	J	size	D	DNA	CDR3
TRBV7-9	TRBJ2-7	.	TRBD1	TGTGCCAGCAGCTTGGGGACAGGCTTCGTCTACGAGCAGTACTTC	CASSLGTGFVYEQYF
TRBV30	TRBJ1-6	.	.	TGTGCCTGGTCAGAGACCGGGAATTCACCCCTCCACTTT	CAWSETGNSPLHF
TRBV7-8	TRBJ1-6	.	.	TGTGCCAGCAGCTTAGCGCTGGACAGTAATTCACCCCTCCACTTT	CASSLALDSNSPLHF
TRBV25-1	TRBJ2-3	.	TRBD1	TGTGCCAGCAGTGCGGGACAGCACCGCACAGATACGCAGTATTTT	CASSAGQHRTDTQYF
TRBV7-2	TRBJ2-3	once	.	TGTGCCAGCAGCTTACAACTAGCAACAGATACGCAGTATTTT	CASSLQLATDTQYF
TRBV7-2	TRBJ2-7	.	.	TGTGCCAGCAGCTTATCGGGGGTTAGCTCCTACGAGCAGTACTTC	CASSLSGVSSYEQYF
TRBV9	TRBJ1-1	.	.	TGTGCCAGCAGCGTAGATCCGGGGATCGACACTGAAGCTTTCTTT	CASSVDPGIDTEAFF
TRBV7-8	TRBJ2-5	.	.	TGTGCCAGCAGCTTAGTTGGGGGGACGGGGGTCGTCCAGTACTTC	CASSLVGGTGVVQYF
TRBV11-3	TRBJ2-2	.	TRBD2	TGTGCCAGCAGCTTAGGAGTACTAGCGGGGGTCAACACCGGGGAGCTGTTTTTT	CASSLGVLAGVNTGELFF
TRBV29-1	TRBJ2-1	.	.	TGCAGCGTTGAAGCCGCCGCGGCGTACAATGAGCAGTTCTTC	CSVEAAAAYNEQFF
TRBV28	TRBJ1-6	.	.	TGTGCCAGCAGTTCCCAAGGGGGTATCGCCTATAATTCACCCCTCCACTTT	CASSSQGGIAYNSPLHF
TRBV6-2/TRBV6-3	TRBJ2-3	.	.	TGTGCCAGCAGTTACGGTCCGGGGACTAGCACAGATACGCAGTATTTT	CASSYGPGTSTDTQYF
TRBV6-1	TRBJ2-5	.	.	TGTGCCAGCAGTGAACTCACTTCCCTAGAGACCCAGTACTTC	CASSELTSLETQYF
TRBV5-1	TRBJ2-5	.	TRBD1	TGCGCCAGCAGCTTCCGACAGGGTACGGGGGAGACCCAGTACTTC	CASSFRQGTGETQYF
TRBV7-9	TRBJ1-6	few	.	TGTGCCAGCAGCTATCGACAGTCTAATAATTCACCCCTCCACTTT	CASSYRQSNNSPLHF
TRBV28	TRBJ1-6	.	TRBD1	TGTGCCAGCAGGCAGGGGGTGGGACAGGGAAATTCACCCCTCCACTTT	CASRQGVGQGNSPLHF
TRBV14	TRBJ2-2	few	.	TGTGCCAGCAGCCCTACTAGGTCAGGCACCGGGGAGCTGTTTTTT	CASSPTRSGTGELFF
TRBV4-1	TRBJ1-5	.	.	TGCGCCAGCAGCCCATCAGCGGCACATAGCAATCAGCCCCAGCATTTT	CASSPSAAHSNQPQHF
TRBV6-1	TRBJ2-3	.	TRBD2	TGTGCCAGCAGTGCGCTTAGCGGGGGCTTGTCAGATACGCAGTATTTT	CASSALSGGLSDTQYF
TRBV7-8	TRBJ2-3	.	.	TGTGCCAGCAGCTTGTCTCACGGGTCTAGCACAGATACGCAGTATTTT	CASSLSHGSSTDTQYF
TRBV6-5	TRBJ1-2	once	TRBD1	TGTGCCAGCAGTTACGAACCCCCCTACAGGGGAGATGGCTACACCTTC	CASSYEPPYRGDGYTF
TRBV4-1	TRBJ1-4	.	TRBD1	TGCGCCAGCAGCCAAGTTCATCAGGGGGCTTGGGAAAAACTGTTTTTT	CASSQVHQGAWEKLFF
TRBV30	TRBJ2-1	.	TRBD1	TGTGCCTGGTCCAGGGACAGGGGCGTGAATGAGCAGTTCTTC	CAWSRDRGVNEQFF
TRBV10-3	TRBJ1-3	.	.	TGTGCCACAGGGGAGTTGGAGGGAAACACCATATATTTT	CATGELEGNTIYF
TRBV28	TRBJ1-2	.	TRBD1	TGTGCCAGCAGTTTCGGACAGGTGTATGGCTACACCTTC	CASSFGQVYGYTF
TRBV12-3/TRBV12-4	TRBJ1-2	.	TRBD1	TGTGCCAGCAGTCCGGACAGGGGCTATGGCTACACCTTC	CASSPDRGYGYTF
TRBV5-4	TRBJ2-1	.	.	TGTGCCAGCAGCTCGCCGAGAGACAACAATGAGCAGTTCTTC	CASSSPRDNNEQFF
TRBV18	TRBJ1-2	few	TRBD1	TGTGCCAGCTCTGAGACAGGGGACGACTATGGCTACACCTTC	CASSETGDDYGYTF
TRBV2	TRBJ2-2	.	TRBD1	TGTGCCAGCAGTTGGGACAGGGCTACCGGGGAGCTGTTTTTT	CASSWDRATGELFF
TRBV30	TRBJ1-1	.	TRBD1	TGTGCCTGGAACCTACAGGGGTGGAACACTGAAGCTTTCTTT	CAWNLQGWNTEAFF
TRBV5-6	TRBJ2-1	.	TRBD2	TGTGCCAGCGGCGGGGGGGCGCCCAATGAGCAGTTCTTC	CASGGGAPNEQFF
TRBV21-1	TRBJ2-7	few	.	TGTGCCAGCAGTTACTACGAGCAGTACTTC	CASSYYEQYF
TRBV5-4	TRBJ2-7	.	.	TGTGCCAGCAGCAACTATGACGGTTCCTACGAGCAGTACTTC	CASSNYDGSYEQYF
TRBV6-5	TRBJ2-7	.	.	TGTGCCAGCAGGGTGACTTCAGGGATGAAACGGGAGCAGTACTTC	CASRVTSGMKREQYF
TRBV7-9	TRBJ2-1	.	.	TGTGCCAGCAGCCGGGTCTACAATGAGCAGTTCTTC	CASSRVYNEQFF
TRBV6-5	TRBJ1-1	.	.	TGTGCCAGCGGCCGGACTTCGATGAACACTGAAGCTTTCTTT	CASGRTSMNTEAFF
TRBV28	TRBJ1-2	.	.	TGTGCCAGCAGTTTACTTCTTGTTAACTATGGCTACACCTTC	CASSLLLVNYGYTF
TRBV11-1	TRBJ1-5	.	.	TGTGCCAGCAGCTTGAGTAGCAATCAGCCCCAGCATTTT	CASSLSSNQPQHF
TRBV7-2	TRBJ2-5	.	TRBD2	TGTGCCAGCAGCCTCATGACTAGCGGGGCTGGGGGGGAGACCCAGTACTTC	CASSLMTSGAGGETQYF
TRBV24-1	TRBJ1-5	.	.	TGTGCCACCAGTGACCCCTCGGCAGGGGATTATAGCAATCAGCCCCAGCATTTT	CATSDPSAGDYSNQPQHF
TRBV18	TRBJ2-1	.	TRBD1	TGTGCCAGCTCACCAACTACAGGGGACAATGAGCAGTTCTTC	CASSPTTGDNEQFF
TRBV4-3	TRBJ1-4	few	TRBD1	TGCGCCAGCAGCCAAGAAAGCGGGACAGGGTACGAAAAACTGTTTTTT	CASSQESGTGYEKLFF
TRBV6-6	TRBJ1-4	.	.	TGTGCCAGCAGTTCGGAAAAACTGTTTTTT	CASSSEKLFF
TRBV27	TRBJ1-2	.	TRBD1	TGTGCCAGCAGTTTTTTCCCCGGGACAGGGGACTATGGCTACACCTTC	CASSFFPGTGDYGYTF
TRBV28	TRBJ1-1	.	TRBD1	TGTGCCAGCAGTAGCCCGGGACAGGGGATCACTGAAGCTTTCTTT	CASSSPGQGITEAFF
TRBV4-1	TRBJ2-1	.	TRBD2	TGCGCCAGCACCCCTCTAGGCGGGGATCGGAGCGGGGGGGCTTTGGATGAGCAGTTCTTC	CASTPLGGDRSGGALDEQFF
TRBV7-2	TRBJ2-1	.	.	TGTGCCAGCAGCTCGGGACTGGGGAACAATGAGCAGTTCTTC	CASSSGLGNNEQFF
TRBV6-5	TRBJ1-2	.	TRBD1	TGTGCCAGCAGTTCAATTGGGACAGGGGGTTATGGCTACACCTTC	CASSSIGTGGYGYTF
TRBV30	TRBJ2-1	.	TRBD2	TGTGCCTGGTCTACTAGCGGGCTTCACAATGAGCAGTTCTTC	CAWSTSGLHNEQFF
TRBV12-3/TRBV12-4	TRBJ1-5	.	TRBD1	TGTGCCAGCCGGACAGGCGGGCAGCCCCAGCATTTT	CASRTGGQPQHF
TRBV5-1	TRBJ2-7	.	.	TGCGCCAGCAGCTTGGAGGGGCAGGACCACTCCTACGAGCAGTACTTC	CASSLEGQDHSYEQYF
TRBV9	TRBJ2-1	.	.	TGTGCCAGCAGCGTAGCGACCACCTGGGCACACAATGAGCAGTTCTTC	CASSVATTWAHNEQFF
TRBV9	TRBJ2-5	.	TRBD1	TGTGCCAGCAGCCCCTGGACAGGGATCCAAGAGACCCAGTACTTC	CASSPWTGIQETQYF